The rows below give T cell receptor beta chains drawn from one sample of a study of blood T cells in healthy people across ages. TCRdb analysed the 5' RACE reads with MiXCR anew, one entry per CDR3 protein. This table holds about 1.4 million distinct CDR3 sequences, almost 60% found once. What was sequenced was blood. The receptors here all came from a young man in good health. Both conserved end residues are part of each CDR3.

CASSLYRGNGYTF,TRBV27
CASARDSLSYEQYF,TRBV27
CASNSPRGADGTILLYGYTF,TRBV2
CSVGHSYEQYF,TRBV29-1
CASSPIPGEANYGYTF,TRBV5-1
CASSQDRDSSGNTIYF,TRBV4-3
CASSRRMGLAGLTYEQYF,TRBV6-1
CASSVLALNPYEQYF,TRBV7-2
CATSDDQGVGNEQFF,TRBV24-1
CASSPTGSWQPQHF,TRBV7-2
CASSPRTSLSSYEQYF,TRBV11-2
CAISDPGMGQGVLEQYF,TRBV10-3
CASSQASGEEQYF,TRBV4-1
CASSQVRGGNTEAFF,TRBV4-3
CASREASSTDTQYF,TRBV5-1
CASRPPQGILYGYTF,TRBV6-1
CASSLLNQDTQYF,TRBV12-3/TRBV12-4
CASSWTGTDNEQFF,TRBV3-1
CASSLSHTGYGYTF,TRBV5-5
CASRPREEETQYF,TRBV12-3/TRBV12-4
CASSFLAYGDTQYF,TRBV5-6
CSVSLYGGGYNEQFF,TRBV29-1
CASSPVEGVGFEQYF,TRBV18
CASSTAQLPSTDTQYF,TRBV25-1
CSAKRQSSYNEQFF,TRBV20-1
CASSRQGLGRMETQYF,TRBV27
CASSFTMSSYNEQFF,TRBV27
CASSLAPQGAGTEAFF,TRBV5-5
CASSLRTSGGASYNEQFF,TRBV5-1
CSGSGERSYNEQYF,TRBV29-1
CSVEMGQGVSGELFF,TRBV29-1
CATSRTGYTDTQYF,TRBV15
CASRFRDSSGYTF,TRBV28
CASSGQAGNTEAFF,TRBV25-1
CASSGPQGFKEETQYF,TRBV25-1
CASSPTFDEQFF,TRBV4-1
CASSSLGGTTSEQYF,TRBV4-2
CASSFAVNSYEQYF,TRBV7-9
CASSAHNRDRHPPGSYNSPLHF,TRBV21-1
CSVVGLRTGGNEQFF,TRBV29-1
CSVDSYTGELFF,TRBV29-1
CASSLRGTSGPNEQFF,TRBV27
CSVEGAGNSYEQYF,TRBV29-1
CASSSSWGGAVETQYF,TRBV28
CSVAASTNEKLFF,TRBV29-1
CASSESRGGGSYNEQFF,TRBV25-1
CASSEKTGQGYTF,TRBV10-2
CASSQEGGNTEAFF,TRBV3-1
CATSRVRPADTQYF,TRBV15
CASSFGTSGGKSYNEQYF,TRBV5-1
CASSLFTGGTNTEAFF,TRBV5-1
CASSGLAGGYEQYF,TRBV25-1
CASSYGGTGTSYEQYF,TRBV5-1
CASSHVAGTGGEQFF,TRBV4-1
CASSPADYYGYTF,TRBV5-1